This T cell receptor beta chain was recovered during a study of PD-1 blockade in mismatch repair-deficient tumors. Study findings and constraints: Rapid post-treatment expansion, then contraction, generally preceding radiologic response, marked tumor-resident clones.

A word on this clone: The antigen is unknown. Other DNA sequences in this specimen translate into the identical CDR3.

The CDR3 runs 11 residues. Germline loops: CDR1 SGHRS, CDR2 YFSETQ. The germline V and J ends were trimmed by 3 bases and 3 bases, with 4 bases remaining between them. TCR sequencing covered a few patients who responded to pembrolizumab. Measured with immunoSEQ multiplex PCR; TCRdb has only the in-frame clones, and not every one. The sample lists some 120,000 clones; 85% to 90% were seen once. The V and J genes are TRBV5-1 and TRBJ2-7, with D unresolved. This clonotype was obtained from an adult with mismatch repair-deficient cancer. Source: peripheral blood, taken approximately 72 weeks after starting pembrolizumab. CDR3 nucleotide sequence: TGCGCCAGCAGCTCCAGCTACGAGCAGTACTTC. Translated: CASSSSYEQYF.